This TCR beta chain derives from a study of cytomegalovirus exposure and HLA in healthy donors. Study-level findings and limits: One later analysis reportedly identified an Asian-associated ancestry cluster that showed fewer N-insertions than the roughly 670-donor mean. Investigators reported 150 to 200 TCR beta chains as tied to cytomegalovirus.

As regards this clone: Its antigen is unknown.

PCR employed 60 Vbeta and 13 Jbeta primers. This table comes from immunoSEQ multiplex PCR, and its TCRdb copy is limited to in-frame clones, with some not included. The sample lists about 170,000 clones; 85% were seen once. The sequence derives from a man between 18 and 35 years old in good health and CMV-seropositive. Sequencing was performed on PBMCs.

CDR3 amino acids: CASSPQGTGVETQYF. In DNA, the CDR3 is TGTGCCAGCAGCCCCCAAGGGACAGGGGTTGAGACCCAGTACTTC. This chain joins TRBV9 and TRBJ2-5; 10 bases agree with TRBD1. The CDR3 runs 15 residues. The junction had 8 bases not matched to a gene; V was cut back by 4 bases and J by 5 bases. Germline CDR1 reads SGDLS; CDR2 reads YYNGEE.